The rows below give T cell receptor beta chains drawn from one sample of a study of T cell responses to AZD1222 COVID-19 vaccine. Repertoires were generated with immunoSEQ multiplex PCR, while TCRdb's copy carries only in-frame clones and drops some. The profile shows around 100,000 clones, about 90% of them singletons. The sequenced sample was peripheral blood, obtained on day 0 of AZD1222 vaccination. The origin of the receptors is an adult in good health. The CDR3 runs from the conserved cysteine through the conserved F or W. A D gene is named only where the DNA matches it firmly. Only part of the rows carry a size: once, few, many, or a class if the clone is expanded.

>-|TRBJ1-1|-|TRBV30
TGTGCCTGGAGTTATGTTATAGTTGCGGGACACACGAACACTGAAGCTTTCTTT
CAWSYVIVAGHTNTEAFF
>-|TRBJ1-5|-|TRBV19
TGTGCCAGTAGTATAATTTGGGGGGCTAGTCAGCCCCAGCATTTT
CASSIIWGASQPQHF
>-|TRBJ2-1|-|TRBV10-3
TGTGCCATCAGTGACGCCCGGGATAAAAGGAGAACCAATGAGCAGTTCTTC
CAISDARDKRRTNEQFF
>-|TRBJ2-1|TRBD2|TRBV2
TGTGCCAGCAGTGGACTAGCGGGAGGGCCTTACAATGAGCAGTTCTTC
CASSGLAGGPYNEQFF
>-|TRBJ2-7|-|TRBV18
TGTGCCAGCTCCCCGCTTCCCCCGGCACCTGTGGGTCTCCACGAGCAGTACTTC
CASSPLPPAPVGLHEQYF
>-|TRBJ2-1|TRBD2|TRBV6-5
TGTGCCGCAGCGGGAGGGCCGCTTAATGAGCAGTTCTTC
CAAAGGPLNEQFF
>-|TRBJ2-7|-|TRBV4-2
TGTGCCAGCAGCCAGGGGATTGACCACTCCTACGAGCAGTACTTC
CASSQGIDHSYEQYF
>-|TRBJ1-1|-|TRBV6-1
TGTGCCAGCAGTGAAATATCAGGGGAGAGCGCTGAAGCTTTCTTT
CASSEISGESAEAFF
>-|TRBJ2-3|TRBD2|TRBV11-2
TGTGCCAGCACCTGGGGGGGAGGGCCAACAGATACGCAGTATTTT
CASTWGGGPTDTQYF
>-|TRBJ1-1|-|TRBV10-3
TGTGCCATCAGTACAGGGCTTCGGAACACTGAAGCTTTCTTT
CAISTGLRNTEAFF
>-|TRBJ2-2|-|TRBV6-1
TGTGCCAGCAGTGAATTTCGATCGAACACCGGGGAGCTGTTTTTT
CASSEFRSNTGELFF
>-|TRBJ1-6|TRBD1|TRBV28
TGTGCCAGCAGTGGGACAGATAATTCACCCCTCCACTTT
CASSGTDNSPLHF
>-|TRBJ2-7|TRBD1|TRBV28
TGTGCCAGCAGTTCCGCACAGGGGGCCTACGAGCAGTACTTC
CASSSAQGAYEQYF
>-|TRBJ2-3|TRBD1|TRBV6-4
TGTGCCAGCAAACGGACAGGAGGATCGGATACGCAGTATTTT
CASKRTGGSDTQYF
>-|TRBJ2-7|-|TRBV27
TGTGCCAGCAGTGGGCGGGGCCAGACCTCCTACGAGCAGTACTTC
CASSGRGQTSYEQYF
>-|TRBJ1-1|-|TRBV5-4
TGTGCCAGCAGCTCATACACTGAAGCTTTCTTT
CASSSYTEAFF
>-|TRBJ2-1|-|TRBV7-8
TGTGCCGGTGGGAGACCCGAATACAATGAGCAGTTCTTC
CAGGRPEYNEQFF
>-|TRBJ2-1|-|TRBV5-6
TGTGCCAGCAGCCGCCCTAGCGATAGGAATGAGCAGTTCTTC
CASSRPSDRNEQFF
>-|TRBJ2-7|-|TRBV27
TGTGCCAGCAGTCCATACCCTCCAGGGGCGGGGGACTACGAGCAGTACTTC
CASSPYPPGAGDYEQYF
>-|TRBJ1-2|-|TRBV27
TGTGCCAGCAGTCCGGACAGTTATGGCTACACCTTC
CASSPDSYGYTF
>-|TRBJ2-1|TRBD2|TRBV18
TGTGCCAGCTCACCGGCGGGAGGACCGTTCGGCCATGAGCAGTTCTTC
CASSPAGGPFGHEQFF
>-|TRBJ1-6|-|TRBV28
TGTGCCAGCAGCCTGACGGTTAGCTCCTATAATTCACCCCTCCACTTT
CASSLTVSSYNSPLHF
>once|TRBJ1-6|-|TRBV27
TGTGCCAGCAGTTTTCGGCCGAGCTCCTATAATTCACCCCTCCACTTT
CASSFRPSSYNSPLHF
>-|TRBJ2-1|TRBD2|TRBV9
TGTGCCAGCAGCTCAAGTCTAGCGGGAGCCTACAATGAGCAGTTCTTC
CASSSSLAGAYNEQFF
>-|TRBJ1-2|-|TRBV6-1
TGTGCCAGCAGTGAAGGGCCTCCGAGAAAGTATTATGGCTACACCTTC
CASSEGPPRKYYGYTF
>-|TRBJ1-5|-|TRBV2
TGTGCCAGCACCACGGACGGATATCAGCCCCAGCATTTT
CASTTDGYQPQHF
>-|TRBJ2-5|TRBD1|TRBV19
TGTGCCAGTAGTAGGATCTACAGGGGACAAGAGACCCAGTACTTC
CASSRIYRGQETQYF